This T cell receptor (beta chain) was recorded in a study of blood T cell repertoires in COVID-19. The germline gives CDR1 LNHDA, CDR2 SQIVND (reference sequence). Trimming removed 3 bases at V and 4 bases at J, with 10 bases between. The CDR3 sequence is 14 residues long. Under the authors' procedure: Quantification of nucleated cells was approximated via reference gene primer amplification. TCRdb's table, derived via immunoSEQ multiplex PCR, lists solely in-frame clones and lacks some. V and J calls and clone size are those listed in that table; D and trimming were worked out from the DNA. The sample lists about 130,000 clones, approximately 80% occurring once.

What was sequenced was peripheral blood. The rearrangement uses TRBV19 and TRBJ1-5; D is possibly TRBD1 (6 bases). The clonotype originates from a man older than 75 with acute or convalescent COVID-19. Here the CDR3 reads CASSILGQNQPQHF. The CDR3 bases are TGTGCCAGTAGTATTTTGGGACAAAATCAGCCCCAGCATTTT. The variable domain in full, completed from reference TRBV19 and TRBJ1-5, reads DGGITQSPKYLFRKEGQNVTLSCEQNLNHDAMYWYRQDPGQGLRLIYYSQIVNDFQKGDIAEGYSVSREKKESFPLTVTSAQKNPTAFYLCASSILGQNQPQHFGDGTRLSIL.